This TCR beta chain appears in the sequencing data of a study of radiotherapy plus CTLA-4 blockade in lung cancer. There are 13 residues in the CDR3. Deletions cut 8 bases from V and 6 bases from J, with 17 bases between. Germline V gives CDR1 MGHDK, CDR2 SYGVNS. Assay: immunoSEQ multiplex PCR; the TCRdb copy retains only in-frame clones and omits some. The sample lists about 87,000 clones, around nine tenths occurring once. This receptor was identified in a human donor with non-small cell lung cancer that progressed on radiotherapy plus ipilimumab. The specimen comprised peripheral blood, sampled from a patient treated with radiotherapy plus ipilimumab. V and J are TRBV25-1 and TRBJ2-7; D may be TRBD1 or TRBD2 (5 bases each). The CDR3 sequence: CASQLIPGTEQYF. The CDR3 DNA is TGTGCCAGCCAATTGATTCCAGGGACCGAGCAGTACTTC.